This entry lists 24 T cell receptor beta chains sequenced from one sample in a study of T cells in Graves' hyperthyroidism and ophthalmopathy. Amplification targeted TCR beta CDR3 regions from RNA transcripts. The TCR CDR3 first-round RT-PCR relied on the HTBI primer set. One entry per CDR3 protein, called by TCRdb with MiXCR from the multiplex PCR reads. The sample lists a few hundred thousand distinct CDR3 sequences, roughly an eighth occurring once. The sample was blood. These receptors all stem from a woman younger than 35 with Graves' hyperthyroidism.

This clonotype was recorded many times. This chain connects TRBV28 to TRBJ2-1, with D unclear. There are 13 residues in the CDR3. V lost 3 bases to trimming and J lost 7 bases, with 10 bases between them. CDR1 and CDR2 (germline): MDHEN, SYDVKM. The CDR3 DNA follows: TGTGCCAGCAGTTTTTTCATGGGAAATGAGCAGTTCTTC. It yields the protein CASSFFMGNEQFF.

This clonotype was observed a handful of times. This chain connects TRBV19 to TRBJ2-1, with TRBD1 matching 7 bases. CDR3 length: 14 amino acids. V lost 7 bases, J lost 10 bases, and 13 bases stayed unmatched. The germline gives CDR1 LNHDA, CDR2 SQIVND (reference sequence). The CDR3 DNA is TGTGCCAGTACCACGGACCGCCCCAGGGGGGAGCAGTTCTTC. Translating it yields CASTTDRPRGEQFF.

This clonotype was observed many times. Here the CDR3 reads CASSPSTVRLAPYNEQFF. CDR3 DNA sequence: TGTGCCAGCAGCCCGAGTACGGTAAGACTAGCGCCGTACAATGAGCAGTTCTTC. The rearrangement joins TRBV7-8 to TRBJ2-1; TRBD2 matches 8 bases. This CDR3 comprises 18 residues. With 5 bases clipped from V and 4 bases from J, the junction kept 16 bases outside the gene matches. The germline V gene encodes CDR1 SGHVS and CDR2 FQNEAQ.

This clonotype appeared many times. J is TRBJ2-5 and V is TRBV3-1, with D possibly called TRBD1 or TRBD2 (5 bases each). The CDR3 runs 14 residues. Per germline, CDR1 LGHDT and CDR2 YNNKEL (reference sequence). Trimming took 2 bases from V and 3 from J, leaving 10 bases between them. The CDR3: CASSQWDGEETQYF. The CDR3 bases are TGTGCCAGCAGCCAATGGGACGGAGAAGAGACCCAGTACTTC.

This sequence joins TRBV12-3 or TRBV12-4 and TRBJ1-4, with 10 bases that match TRBD1. This CDR3 is built from 15 residues. V shed 4 bases, J shed 5 bases, and the junction held 4 bases outside the gene matches. The CDR3 sequence is CASSSTGQGNEKLFF. Here the CDR3 DNA reads TGTGCCAGCAGTTCAACGGGACAGGGGAATGAAAAACTGTTTTTT.

Ten or more counts support this clonotype. The chain employs TRBV11-2 and TRBJ1-2, with D tentatively TRBD1 (5 bases). The CDR3 sequence is 12 residues long. Germline CDR1 SGHAT, CDR2 FQNNGV. V lost 5 bases to trimming and J lost 7 bases, with 11 bases between them. The CDR3, as DNA: TGTGCCAGCAGCCCGGGACTCGGTGGCTACACCTTC. Its protein product is CASSPGLGGYTF.

This clonotype came up many times. This rearrangement joins TRBV11-2 to TRBJ2-1, with 12 bases that match TRBD2. The CDR3 consists of 17 residues. Germline lookup yields CDR1 SGHAT and CDR2 FQNNGV. V lost 5 bases to trimming and J lost 2 bases; unmatched junction nucleotides: 7. The CDR3 DNA reads as TGTGCCAGCAGCCCAGGGGCTAGCGGGAGGGCCTACAATGAGCAGTTCTTC. Its translation is CASSPGASGRAYNEQFF.

This clonotype was counted once. The chain employs TRBV19 and TRBJ2-7; TRBD1 is a possible D gene (5 bases). Trimming left V 3 bases short and J 5 bases short, with 11 bases between. This CDR3 comprises 13 residues. Germline V CDR1 and CDR2: LNHDA, SQIVND (reference sequence). CDR3 amino acids: CASSISRVDEQYF. CDR3 in DNA: TGTGCCAGTAGTATCTCCAGGGTGGACGAGCAGTACTTC. The whole variable domain, filled in from reference TRBV19 and TRBJ2-7, reads DGGITQSPKYLFRKEGQNVTLSCEQNLNHDAMYWYRQDPGQGLRLIYYSQIVNDFQKGDIAEGYSVSREKKESFPLTVTSAQKNPTAFYLCASSISRVDEQYFGPGTRLTVT.

This clonotype was picked up a small number of times. This sequence joins TRBV4-1 and TRBJ1-2; 7 bases map to TRBD1. J gave up 4 bases and V 4 bases, and 12 bases lay outside the gene matches. The CDR3 covers 16 residues. Germline CDR1 reads MGHRA; CDR2 reads YSYEKL. The CDR3 loop is CASSLGGTAGLYGYTF. CDR3 bases: TGCGCCAGCAGCCTCGGGGGGACAGCCGGACTCTATGGCTACACCTTC.

There are many counts of this clonotype. This rearrangement joins TRBV2 to TRBJ2-3; D possibly corresponds to TRBD2 (5 bases). This CDR3 region has 14 residues. V was trimmed by 6 bases and J by 4 bases, leaving 14 bases between them. Germline V lookup: CDR1 SNHLY, CDR2 FYNNEI. In DNA form, the CDR3 reads TGTGCCAGCAGCCTAGCAGAAGTAGCAGATACGCAGTATTTT. Residues: CASSLAEVADTQYF.

This clonotype was recorded at least ten times. V and J are TRBV7-8 and TRBJ1-4; D remains ambiguous. Per the germline V gene, CDR1 is SGHVS and CDR2 is FQNEAQ. The length of the CDR3 is 15 residues. Trimming removed 5 bases from V and 0 bases from J, with 10 bases in between. CDR3 amino acids: CASSNSRATNEKLFF. CDR3 sequence (DNA): TGTGCCAGCAGCAACAGCCGTGCAACTAATGAAAAACTGTTTTTT.

This clonotype has just a few counts. This chain links TRBV9 with TRBJ2-5, with TRBD2 as a possible D gene (6 bases). The CDR3 is 16 residues long. V dropped 0 bases and J dropped 5 bases, with 17 bases sitting between them. Per the germline V gene, CDR1 is SGDLS and CDR2 is YYNGEE. Written as DNA, the CDR3 is TGTGCCAGCAGCGTAGGTCCGGGAGTCCTGGCCGAGACCCAGTACTTC. Its protein product is CASSVGPGVLAETQYF.

This clonotype showed up just once. This may stem from a read error, because a much larger clone lies one nucleotide away. This chain connects TRBV29-1 to TRBJ1-1; 8 bases agree with TRBD1. The CDR3 extends over 13 amino acids. The germline V gene has CDR1 SQVTM and CDR2 ANQGSEA. The CDR3 loop is CNVETGADTEAFF. The CDR3 coding sequence is TGCAACGTTGAGACAGGGGCGGACACTGAAGCTTTCTTT.

The sample holds many counts of this clonotype. J is TRBJ1-5 and V is TRBV2; 7 bases are shared with TRBD1. The ends lost 2 bases at V and 4 bases at J; junction bases unmatched: 5. Germline values: CDR1 SNHLY, CDR2 FYNNEI. The CDR3 loop spans 15 amino acids. The CDR3 here is CASSESGGWNQPQHF. The CDR3 DNA follows: TGTGCCAGCAGTGAATCAGGGGGTTGGAATCAGCCCCAGCATTTT.

This clonotype was observed at least ten times. V is TRBV28 and J is TRBJ1-1; TRBD1 is a possible D gene (5 bases). The V and J ends lost 4 bases and 5 bases respectively, with 11 bases between them. Germline loops: CDR1 MDHEN, CDR2 SYDVKM. The CDR3 runs to 13 residues. The CDR3 sequence is CASSSREGTEAFF. The CDR3, as DNA: TGTGCCAGCAGTTCCAGGGAGGGTACTGAAGCTTTCTTT. Using reference TRBV28 and TRBJ1-1 for the parts outside the CDR3, the full variable domain is DVKVTQSSRYLVKRTGEKVFLECVQDMDHENMFWYRQDPGLGLRLIYFSYDVKMKEKGDIPEGYSVSREKKERFSLILESASTNQTSMYLCASSSREGTEAFFGQGTRLTVV.

This clonotype was observed at least ten times. This sequence joins TRBV13 and TRBJ2-1; D not certain. The germline CDR1 and CDR2 sequences are PRHDT and FYEKMQ (reference sequence). There are 15 residues in the CDR3. V was shortened by 6 bases and J by 6 bases, with 18 bases between the two germline ends. The CDR3 DNA follows: TGTGCCAGCAGTCCCGGAACTCTACTTATCAATGAGCAGTTCTTC. It is translated as CASSPGTLLINEQFF.

This clonotype was detected a few times. The J gene is TRBJ2-7, the V gene TRBV29-1; TRBD1 matches 11 bases. From germline, CDR1 is SQVTM and CDR2 ANQGSEA. Losses at the gene ends were 6 bases for V and 2 bases for J; bases not matched to a gene: 3. This CDR3 is built from 13 residues. The CDR3 sequence: CSVPGQGAYEQYF. DNA of the CDR3: TGCAGCGTACCGGGACAGGGGGCCTACGAGCAGTACTTC.

This clonotype was found once. The V gene is TRBV4-1, the J gene TRBJ2-7; 7 bases are shared with TRBD1. CDR1 is MGHRA and CDR2 is YSYEKL in the germline V gene. This CDR3 is 14 amino acids long. Trimming at V came to 1 base and at J to 7 bases, leaving 7 bases not matched to a gene. This CDR3 reads CASSQGSRGWEQYF. The CDR3 bases are TGCGCCAGCAGCCAAGGGAGCAGGGGGTGGGAGCAGTACTTC.

There are a few counts of this clonotype. The V call is TRBV12-3 or TRBV12-4, the J call TRBJ1-4; D unresolved. V was cut by 6 bases and J by 5 bases, with 13 bases left in between. The CDR3 spans 14 residues. CDR3: CASRYREGNEKLFF. The CDR3 DNA reads as TGTGCCAGCAGATACCGGGAGGGAAATGAAAAACTGTTTTTT.

This clonotype was recorded at least ten times. The chain recombines TRBV27 with TRBJ2-7, with D perhaps matching TRBD1 (5 bases). Germline CDR1 is MNHEY and CDR2 is SMNVEV (reference sequence). CDR3 length: 14 residues. Trimming took 5 bases from V and 3 from J, leaving 14 bases between them. Written as DNA, the CDR3 is TGTGCCAGCAGTCCGGACACGTACCTCTACGAGCAGTACTTC. Protein: CASSPDTYLYEQYF.

The genes are TRBV19 and TRBJ1-5; D call uncertain. The CDR3 consists of 15 residues. Germline-derived CDR1 and CDR2 are LNHDA and SQIVND (reference sequence). Trimming stripped 3 bases from V and 1 base from J, with 10 bases between. The chain's CDR3 is CASSIIRVSNQPQHF. In DNA, the CDR3 is TGTGCCAGTAGTATTATCCGGGTGAGCAATCAGCCCCAGCATTTT.

The rearrangement uses TRBV15 and TRBJ1-5, with no clear D. The germline V gene encodes CDR1 LNHNV and CDR2 YYDKDF (reference sequence). V lost 0 bases, J lost 7 bases, and 10 bases lay in between. CDR3 length equals 14 residues. This CDR3 reads CATSREGIDQPQHF. CDR3 DNA sequence: TGTGCCACCAGCAGAGAGGGAATCGACCAGCCCCAGCATTTT.

This chain links TRBV19 with TRBJ2-3, with D possibly TRBD1 on 5 matching bases. With 3 bases removed from V and 4 bases from J, the gap between germline ends came to 8 bases. The CDR3 is made up of 13 amino acids. Germline V gene sequence: CDR1 LNHDA, CDR2 SQIVND (reference sequence). The CDR3 DNA follows: TGTGCCAGTAGTATTTGGGGCCCAGATACGCAGTATTTT. Its translation is CASSIWGPDTQYF.

This clonotype was detected ten times or more. The CDR3 reads CSARDRQIHEQYF. The CDR3 DNA is TGCAGTGCTAGAGATCGGCAAATCCACGAGCAGTACTTC. V and J are TRBV20-1 and TRBJ2-7; D not certain. Germline-derived CDR1 and CDR2 are DFQATT and SNEGSKA (reference sequence). V lost 0 bases to trimming and J lost 5 bases, with 11 bases between them. The CDR3 has 13 amino acids.